This T cell receptor beta chain was found in a study of cytomegalovirus exposure and HLA in healthy donors. Study-level findings and limits: In a later analysis, specific HLA alleles were associated with 15,000 or so TCR beta sequences at a 0.05 false discovery rate. Confirmation in vitro established that three CMV-associated chains were specific for CMV antigens. Sequencing had likely introduced a cluster of highly shared sequence variants as an artifact. In the analysis, some V segments, TRBV6-2 and TRBV6-3 included, were excluded as indistinguishable.

Primers included in the PCR were 60 Vbeta and 13 Jbeta primers. Sequencing was performed with immunoSEQ multiplex PCR; in TCRdb, only in-frame clones are kept and a portion is missing. Seen here are under 130,000 clones, less than 75% observed once, and the top ten hold approximately 11%. With regard to this clone: Its antigen is unidentified.

Germline loops: CDR1 MNHEY, CDR2 SVGAGI. The length of the CDR3 is 15 residues. V was pared by 3 bases and J by 4 bases, with 6 bases of the junction left unmatched. The TCR comes from a man aged 40-49 years in good health and CMV-seropositive. The chain is built from TRBV6-5 and TRBJ1-2; TRBD1 matches at 9 bases. The sequencing input was PBMCs. DNA for the CDR3: TGTGCCAGCAGTTATTCCCCGGGACAGGGCTATGGCTACACCTTC. Protein: CASSYSPGQGYGYTF.